This T cell receptor (beta chain) comes out of a study of blood T cell repertoires in COVID-19. In the study overall: The United States, Italy and Spain were the sources of the acute and convalescent COVID-19 samples. T cells, B-cell-depleted T cells, or PBMCs provided the cDNA or gDNA that served as material.

Methods used by the authors: Estimation of nucleated cell counts relied on the amplification of reference gene primers. Sequencing used immunoSEQ multiplex PCR; TCRdb keeps in-frame clones, though not all of them. That table is the source of V, J and clone size, and D and trimming were worked out from the DNA. The sample consists of about 74,000 clones, 90% of them appearing once. The V gene's germline CDR1 is SEHNR and CDR2 FQNEAQ (reference sequence). Trimming cost V 3 bases and J 11 bases; bases outside gene matches: 6. This CDR3 has 12 amino acids. V gene TRBV7-9 combines with J gene TRBJ1-1; 7 positions agree with TRBD1. Sequencing was carried out using peripheral blood. The receptor was derived from a woman aged 50 to 60 in a cohort sampled during active COVID-19. The CDR3: CASSFDREEAFF. The CDR3 DNA is TGTGCCAGCAGCTTTGACAGGGAAGAGGCTTTCTTT.